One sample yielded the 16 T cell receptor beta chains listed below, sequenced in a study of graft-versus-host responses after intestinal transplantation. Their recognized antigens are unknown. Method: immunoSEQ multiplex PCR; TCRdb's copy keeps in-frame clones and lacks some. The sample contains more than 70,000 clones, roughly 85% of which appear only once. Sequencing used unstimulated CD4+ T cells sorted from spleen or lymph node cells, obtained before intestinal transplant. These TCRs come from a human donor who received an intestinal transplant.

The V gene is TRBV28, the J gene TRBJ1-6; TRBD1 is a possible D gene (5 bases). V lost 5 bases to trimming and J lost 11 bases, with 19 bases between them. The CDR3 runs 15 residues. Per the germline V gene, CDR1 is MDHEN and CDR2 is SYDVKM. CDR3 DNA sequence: TGTGCCAGCAGTGCATTCCAGGGAAGAATTGCACCCCTCCACTTT. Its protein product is CASSAFQGRIAPLHF.

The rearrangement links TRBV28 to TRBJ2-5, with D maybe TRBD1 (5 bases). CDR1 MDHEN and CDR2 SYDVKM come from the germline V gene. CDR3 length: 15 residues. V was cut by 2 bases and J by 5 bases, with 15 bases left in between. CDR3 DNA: TGTGCCAGCAGTTTAAACTCAGGGTTTAGGGAGACCCAGTACTTC. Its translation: CASSLNSGFRETQYF.

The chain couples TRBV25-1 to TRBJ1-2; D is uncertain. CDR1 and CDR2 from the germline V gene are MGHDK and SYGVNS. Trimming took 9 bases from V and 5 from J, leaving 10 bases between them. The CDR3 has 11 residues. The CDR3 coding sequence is TGTGCCAGTAGCCCGGGATATGGCTACACCTTC. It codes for CASSPGYGYTF.

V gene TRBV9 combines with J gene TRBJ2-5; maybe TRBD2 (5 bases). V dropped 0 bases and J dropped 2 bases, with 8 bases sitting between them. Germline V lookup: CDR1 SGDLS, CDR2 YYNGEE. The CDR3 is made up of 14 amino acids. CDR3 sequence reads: CASSVDSGQETQYF. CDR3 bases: TGTGCCAGCAGCGTAGACAGCGGACAAGAGACCCAGTACTTC.

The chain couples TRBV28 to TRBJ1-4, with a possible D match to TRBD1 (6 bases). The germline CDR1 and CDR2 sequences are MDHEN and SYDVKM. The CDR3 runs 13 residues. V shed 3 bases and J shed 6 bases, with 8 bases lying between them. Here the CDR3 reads CASSFPGDEKLFF. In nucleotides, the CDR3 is TGTGCCAGCAGTTTCCCAGGGGATGAAAAACTGTTTTTT. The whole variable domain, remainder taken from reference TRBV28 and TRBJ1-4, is DVKVTQSSRYLVKRTGEKVFLECVQDMDHENMFWYRQDPGLGLRLIYFSYDVKMKEKGDIPEGYSVSREKKERFSLILESASTNQTSMYLCASSFPGDEKLFFGSGTQLSVL.

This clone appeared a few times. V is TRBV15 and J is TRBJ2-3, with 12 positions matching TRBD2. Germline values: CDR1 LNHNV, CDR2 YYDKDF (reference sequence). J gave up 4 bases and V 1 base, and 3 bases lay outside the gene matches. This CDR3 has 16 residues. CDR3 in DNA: TGTGCCACCAGCAGAGCTAGCGGGGGGGCCGCAGATACGCAGTATTTT. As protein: CATSRASGGAADTQYF.

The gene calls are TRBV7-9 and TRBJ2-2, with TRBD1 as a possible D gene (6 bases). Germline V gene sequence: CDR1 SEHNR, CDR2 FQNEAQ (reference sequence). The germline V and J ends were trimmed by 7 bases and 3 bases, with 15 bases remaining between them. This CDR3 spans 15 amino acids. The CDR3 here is CASMGAGRDTGELFF. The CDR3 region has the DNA TGTGCCAGCATGGGGGCGGGCCGGGACACCGGGGAGCTGTTTTTT.

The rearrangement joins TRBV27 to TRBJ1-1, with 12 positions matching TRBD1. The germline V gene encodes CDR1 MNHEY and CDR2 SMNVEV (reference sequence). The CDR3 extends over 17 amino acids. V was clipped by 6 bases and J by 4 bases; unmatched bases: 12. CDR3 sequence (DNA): TGTGCCAGCAGAAGTACCGGGACAGGGGGCTTCGGCACTGAAGCTTTCTTT. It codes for CASRSTGTGGFGTEAFF.

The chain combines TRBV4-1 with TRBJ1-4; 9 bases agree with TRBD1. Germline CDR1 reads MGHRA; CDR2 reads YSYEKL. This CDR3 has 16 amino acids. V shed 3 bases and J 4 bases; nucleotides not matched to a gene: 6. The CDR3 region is CASSQPTGGGNEKLFF. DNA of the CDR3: TGCGCCAGCAGCCAGCCCACAGGGGGCGGTAATGAAAAACTGTTTTTT.

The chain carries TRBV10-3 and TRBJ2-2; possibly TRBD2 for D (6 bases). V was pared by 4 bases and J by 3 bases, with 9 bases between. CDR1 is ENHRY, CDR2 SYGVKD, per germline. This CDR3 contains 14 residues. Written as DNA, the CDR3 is TGTGCCATCAGTGCGACGGGGGACACCGGGGAGCTGTTTTTT. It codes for CAISATGDTGELFF.

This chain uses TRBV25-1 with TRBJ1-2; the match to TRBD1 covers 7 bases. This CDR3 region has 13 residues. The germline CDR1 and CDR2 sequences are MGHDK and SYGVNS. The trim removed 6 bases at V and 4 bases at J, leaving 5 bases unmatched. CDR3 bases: TGTGCCAGCAGAGGACAGGCAAGCTATGGCTACACCTTC. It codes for CASRGQASYGYTF.

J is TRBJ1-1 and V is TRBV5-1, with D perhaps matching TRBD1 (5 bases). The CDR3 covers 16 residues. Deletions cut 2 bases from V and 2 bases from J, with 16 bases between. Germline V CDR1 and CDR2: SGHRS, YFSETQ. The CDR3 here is CASSFGDSQVNTEAFF. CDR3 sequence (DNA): TGCGCCAGCAGCTTTGGTGACAGTCAAGTAAACACTGAAGCTTTCTTT.

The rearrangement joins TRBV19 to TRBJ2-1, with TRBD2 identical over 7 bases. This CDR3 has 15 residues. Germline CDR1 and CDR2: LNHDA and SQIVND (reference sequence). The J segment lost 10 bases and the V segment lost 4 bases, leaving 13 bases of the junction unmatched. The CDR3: CASSSLGAGDREQFF. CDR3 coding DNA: TGTGCCAGTAGTAGCCTTGGGGCGGGAGATAGGGAGCAGTTCTTC.

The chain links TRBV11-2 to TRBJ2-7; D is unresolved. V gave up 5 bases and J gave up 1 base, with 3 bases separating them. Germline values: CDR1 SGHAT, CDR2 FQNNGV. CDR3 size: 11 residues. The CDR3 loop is CASSPSYEQYF. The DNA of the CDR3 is TGTGCCAGCAGCCCGTCCTACGAGCAGTACTTC.

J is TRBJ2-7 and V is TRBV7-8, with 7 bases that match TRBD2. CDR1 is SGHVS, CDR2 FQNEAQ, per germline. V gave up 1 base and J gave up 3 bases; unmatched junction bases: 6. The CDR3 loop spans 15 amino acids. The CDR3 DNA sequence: TGTGCCAGCAGCTTAGGTTCCGGACTAGTCTACGAGCAGTACTTC. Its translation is CASSLGSGLVYEQYF.

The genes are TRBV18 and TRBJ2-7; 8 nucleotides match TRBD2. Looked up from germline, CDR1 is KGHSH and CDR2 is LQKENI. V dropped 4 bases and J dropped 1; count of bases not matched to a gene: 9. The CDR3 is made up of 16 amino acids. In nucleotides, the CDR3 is TGTGCCAGCTCACATAAAAGCGGGAGTGGTTCCTACGAGCAGTACTTC. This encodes CASSHKSGSGSYEQYF.